This T cell receptor (beta chain) comes out of a study of T cell responses to AZD1222 COVID-19 vaccine. Points from the study as a whole: White British donors predominated, females outnumbered males, and clonal diversity was possibly underestimated.

The method was immunoSEQ multiplex PCR; TCRdb's version includes in-frame clones alone and lacks a portion of them. Of about 140,000 clones in the sample, about 91% were seen once. The CDR3 is 15 residues long. Germline V gene data show CDR1 as LNHDA and CDR2 as SQIVND (reference sequence). V dropped 8 bases and J dropped 3; count of bases not matched to a gene: 12. On this clone itself: Its matching antigen is unknown.

The source was peripheral blood, collected on day 0 of AZD1222 vaccination. The V call is TRBV19, the J call TRBJ1-1; the match to TRBD1 covers 7 bases. The source is an adult in good health. The CDR3 bases are TGTGCCAGTTCGCCGTCTCCTACAGGGGACACTGAAGCTTTCTTT. It encodes CASSPSPTGDTEAFF.